Listed below are T cell receptor beta chains from one sample, sequenced in a study of cytomegalovirus exposure and HLA in healthy donors. The table came from immunoSEQ multiplex PCR; TCRdb's copy has only in-frame clones and leaves some out. The repertoire holds under 110,000 clones, with over 70% as singletons. The sequencing sample was made of PBMCs. These receptors originate from a female donor in good health and CMV-seronegative. Both conserved end residues are part of each CDR3. The order of the fields is D gene, J gene, V gene, clone size, CDR3 protein, CDR3 DNA. A D gene is named only where the DNA matches it firmly. Not all rows give a size; the values are once, few, many and, for expanded clones, a class.

- | TRBJ2-2 | TRBV7-9 | - | CASSPLNTGELFF | TGTGCCAGCAGTCCCCTGAACACCGGGGAGCTGTTTTTT
- | TRBJ1-1 | TRBV4-2 | - | CASSQVGGMNTEAFF | TGTGCCAGCAGCCAAGTTGGAGGGATGAACACTGAAGCTTTCTTT
TRBD1 | TRBJ1-2 | TRBV6-5 | once | CASKIKGAGGYTF | TGTGCCAGCAAAATCAAGGGGGCTGGGGGCTACACCTTC
- | TRBJ1-5 | TRBV27 | - | CASSLSPNQPQHF | TGTGCCAGCAGTTTATCCCCAAATCAGCCCCAGCATTTT
- | TRBJ1-5 | TRBV7-8 | - | CASSLARAYSNQPQHF | TGTGCCAGCAGCTTAGCCAGGGCTTATAGCAATCAGCCCCAGCATTTT
TRBD2 | TRBJ2-7 | TRBV11-2 | once | CASSLSGSWEQYF | TGTGCCAGCAGCTTGAGCGGGAGTTGGGAGCAGTACTTC
- | TRBJ1-3 | TRBV12-5 | - | CASGPKGAGNTIYF | TGTGCTAGTGGTCCCAAGGGAGCTGGAAACACCATATATTTT
- | TRBJ2-1 | TRBV7-3 | - | CASSLTQRSSYNEQFF | TGTGCCAGCAGCTTAACCCAGCGGAGCTCCTACAATGAGCAGTTCTTC
- | TRBJ2-1 | TRBV7-2 | - | CASSPIQGHEQFF | TGTGCCAGCAGCCCCATACAGGGCCATGAGCAGTTCTTC
- | TRBJ2-5 | TRBV7-2 | - | CASSTAPPGETQYF | TGTGCCAGCAGCACCGCTCCTCCCGGGGAGACCCAGTACTTC
TRBD2 | TRBJ2-3 | TRBV14 | - | CASSQDWGTSGRVDTQYF | TGTGCCAGCAGCCAAGATTGGGGGACTAGCGGGAGGGTGGATACGCAGTATTTT
- | TRBJ2-5 | TRBV6-5 | - | CASSRPIGGLETQYF | TGTGCCAGCAGTCGACCAATCGGAGGGTTAGAGACCCAGTACTTC
- | TRBJ1-1 | TRBV6-1 | few | CASSMRDLTEAFF | TGTGCCAGCTCTATGAGAGATCTGACTGAAGCTTTCTTT
TRBD2 | TRBJ2-1 | TRBV10-1 | few | CASSPRLLAGGLNYNEQFF | TGCGCCAGCAGCCCTAGGTTACTAGCGGGAGGGCTTAACTACAATGAGCAGTTCTTC
TRBD1 | TRBJ1-1 | TRBV5-1 | - | CASSHTGQGDTEAFF | TGCGCCAGCAGCCATACGGGACAGGGGGACACTGAAGCTTTCTTT
- | TRBJ2-1 | TRBV6-6 | - | CASSYSQDSFYNEQFF | TGTGCCAGCAGTTACTCCCAGGACAGCTTCTACAATGAGCAGTTCTTC
TRBD1 | TRBJ1-2 | TRBV2 | - | CASNTQAQGVTGYTF | TGTGCCAGCAACACCCAGGCCCAGGGGGTGACGGGCTACACCTTC
TRBD1 | TRBJ1-1 | TRBV5-4 | - | CASSSDRVNTEAFF | TGTGCCAGCAGTTCGGACAGGGTGAACACTGAAGCTTTCTTT
TRBD2 | TRBJ2-3 | TRBV5-4 | - | CASSELAGTDTQYF | TGTGCCAGCAGCGAACTAGCGGGCACAGATACGCAGTATTTT
- | TRBJ2-2 | TRBV9 | - | CASSDRLAVTTGELFF | TGTGCCAGCAGCGACCGGCTCGCCGTGACAACCGGGGAGCTGTTTTTT
- | TRBJ1-3 | TRBV5-1 | - | CASSLDNSGNTIYF | TGCGCCAGCAGCTTAGACAATTCAGGAAACACCATATATTTT
TRBD1 | TRBJ1-5 | TRBV19 | - | CASSGTAASNQPQHF | TGTGCCAGTAGCGGGACAGCAGCAAGCAATCAGCCCCAGCATTTT
- | TRBJ2-3 | TRBV5-4 | few | CASSSRTSTDTQYF | TGTGCCAGCAGCTCAAGGACTAGCACAGATACGCAGTATTTT
TRBD1 | TRBJ1-4 | TRBV5-1 | - | CASSSSGTGFKGTNEKLFF | TGCGCCAGCAGTTCCTCCGGGACAGGGTTTAAGGGAACTAATGAAAAACTGTTTTTT
TRBD2 | TRBJ2-1 | TRBV15 | - | CATTSGRRAYNEQFF | TGTGCCACTACTAGCGGGAGGAGGGCATACAATGAGCAGTTCTTC
- | TRBJ1-2 | TRBV2 | - | CAQQGFIGYTF | TGTGCCCAACAGGGTTTCATTGGCTACACCTTC
TRBD1 | TRBJ2-1 | TRBV2 | - | CASSVEGTGFYNEQFF | TGTGCCAGCAGTGTGGAAGGGACAGGGTTCTACAATGAGCAGTTCTTC